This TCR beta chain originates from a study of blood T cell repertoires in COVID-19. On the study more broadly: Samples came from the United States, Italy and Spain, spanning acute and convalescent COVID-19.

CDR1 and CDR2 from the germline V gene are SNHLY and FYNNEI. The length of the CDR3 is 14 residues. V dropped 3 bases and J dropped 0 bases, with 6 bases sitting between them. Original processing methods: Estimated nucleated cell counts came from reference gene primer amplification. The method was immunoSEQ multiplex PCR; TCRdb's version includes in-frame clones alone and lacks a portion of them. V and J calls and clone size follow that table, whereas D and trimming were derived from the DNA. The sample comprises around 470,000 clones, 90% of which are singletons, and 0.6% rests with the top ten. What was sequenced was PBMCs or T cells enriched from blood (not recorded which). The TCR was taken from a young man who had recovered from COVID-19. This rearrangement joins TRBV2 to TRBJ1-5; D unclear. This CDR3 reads CASSDKHSNQPQHF. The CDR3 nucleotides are TGTGCCAGCAGTGACAAGCATAGCAATCAGCCCCAGCATTTT.